This is a list of T cell receptor beta chains from one sample in a study of cytomegalovirus exposure and HLA in healthy donors. Some clones are missing from TCRdb's copy, which holds only in-frame ones; the method was immunoSEQ multiplex PCR. The table has 150,000 to 200,000 clones, around 82% seen once. Sequenced input: PBMCs. The receptors come from a man in his thirties or forties in good health and CMV-seropositive. The CDR3 runs from the conserved cysteine through the conserved F or W. The D gene is left open where the match is weak. Size is omitted from some rows. Given values are once, few, many or a class for expanded clones.

>.|TRBD1|TRBV9|TRBJ1-5
CASSAGTGGAGQPQHF
TGTGCCAGCAGCGCCGGGACAGGGGGCGCAGGGCAGCCCCAGCATTTT
>once|.|TRBV7-2|TRBJ2-1
CASSLEHWFDNEQFF
TGTGCCAGCAGCTTAGAGCACTGGTTCGACAATGAGCAGTTCTTC
>.|TRBD1|TRBV11-3|TRBJ2-2
CASSLSGTALTGELFF
TGTGCCAGCAGCCTATCCGGGACAGCATTAACCGGGGAGCTGTTTTTT
>once|.|TRBV5-4|TRBJ1-5
CASSFRDSNQPQHF
TGTGCCAGCAGCTTCAGGGATAGCAATCAGCCCCAGCATTTT
>.|.|TRBV28|TRBJ1-5
CASSLLSGGQPQHF
TGTGCCAGCAGTTTATTATCTGGCGGGCAGCCCCAGCATTTT
>.|.|TRBV6-5|TRBJ2-7
CASILRENYEQYF
TGTGCCAGCATCCTTCGAGAAAACTACGAGCAGTACTTC
>.|.|TRBV7-5|TRBJ2-7
CARSSREGTYEQYF
TGTGCCAGAAGCTCCCGTGAGGGAACCTACGAGCAGTACTTC
>.|TRBD1|TRBV4-3|TRBJ1-1
CASRLRDSLNTEAFF
TGCGCCAGCCGCCTCCGGGACAGCCTTAACACTGAAGCTTTCTTT
>.|TRBD2|TRBV5-8|TRBJ2-1
CASSPWTSGGSSYNEQFF
TGTGCCAGCAGCCCTTGGACTAGCGGGGGGAGCTCCTACAATGAGCAGTTCTTC
>.|TRBD1|TRBV28|TRBJ2-3
CASSLKDRGLQTSTDTQYF
TGTGCCAGCAGTTTAAAGGACAGGGGGCTACAGACTAGCACAGATACGCAGTATTTT
>.|TRBD1|TRBV10-3|TRBJ1-1
CAISRSPTGGTEAFF
TGTGCCATCAGCCGATCCCCGACAGGGGGGACTGAAGCTTTCTTT
>.|TRBD2|TRBV5-4|TRBJ2-2
CASSLTSGISGELFF
TGTGCCAGCAGCCTAACTAGCGGGATAAGCGGGGAGCTGTTTTTT
>.|.|TRBV19|TRBJ2-2
CASSMAENTGELFF
TGTGCCAGTAGTATGGCGGAGAACACCGGGGAGCTGTTTTTT
>few|.|TRBV27|TRBJ1-6
CASSSRANQPLHF
TGTGCCAGCAGTTCGAGAGCTAACCAACCCCTCCACTTT
>.|.|TRBV21-1|TRBJ2-7
CASSKQRSGSTYEQYF
TGTGCCAGCAGCAAACAGAGGAGCGGGAGTACCTACGAGCAGTACTTC
>once|TRBD1|TRBV5-8|TRBJ1-2
CASSAGQINYGYTF
TGTGCCAGCAGCGCGGGACAGATCAACTATGGCTACACCTTC
>.|TRBD1|TRBV7-2|TRBJ1-6
CASSLESGQGSSPLHF
TGTGCCAGCAGCTTAGAATCGGGACAGGGGAGTTCACCCCTCCACTTT
>.|TRBD1|TRBV28|TRBJ2-5
CASSLEQGAPQETQYF
TGTGCCAGCAGTTTGGAACAGGGGGCGCCCCAAGAGACCCAGTACTTC
>.|.|TRBV27|TRBJ2-7
CASRSGSQGHEQYF
TGTGCCAGCAGGTCCGGGTCCCAGGGCCACGAGCAGTACTTC
>.|.|TRBV4-1|TRBJ1-5
CASSQTQVSNQPQHF
TGCGCCAGCAGCCAAACACAAGTTAGCAATCAGCCCCAGCATTTT
>.|.|TRBV6-5|TRBJ1-2
CASSYTAGDGYTF
TGTGCCAGCAGTTACACGGCAGGGGATGGCTACACCTTC
>.|TRBD1|TRBV5-1|TRBJ1-3
CASRKTGASFGNTIYF
TGCGCCAGCAGGAAGACAGGGGCATCCTTCGGAAACACCATATATTTT
>.|TRBD1|TRBV18|TRBJ2-7
CASSRTGQGYYEQYF
TGTGCCAGCTCTCGAACTGGACAGGGATACTACGAGCAGTACTTC
>once|.|TRBV5-1|TRBJ2-4
CASSEGLPPNIQYF
TGCGCCAGCAGCGAGGGACTCCCCCCAAACATTCAGTACTTC